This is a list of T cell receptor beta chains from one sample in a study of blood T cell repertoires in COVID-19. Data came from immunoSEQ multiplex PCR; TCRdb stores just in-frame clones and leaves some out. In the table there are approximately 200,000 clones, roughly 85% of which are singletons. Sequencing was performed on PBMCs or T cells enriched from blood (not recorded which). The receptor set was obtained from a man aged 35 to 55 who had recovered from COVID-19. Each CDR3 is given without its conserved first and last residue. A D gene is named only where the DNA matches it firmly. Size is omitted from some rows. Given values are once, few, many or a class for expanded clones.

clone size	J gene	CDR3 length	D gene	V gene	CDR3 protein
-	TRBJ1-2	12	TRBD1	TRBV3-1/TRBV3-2	ASSRGDSFYGYT
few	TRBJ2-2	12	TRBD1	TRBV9	ASRSRQGAGELF
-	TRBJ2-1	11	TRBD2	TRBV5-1	ASAPSGSNEQF
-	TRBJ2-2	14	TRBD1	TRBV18	ASSLTGTGVTGELF
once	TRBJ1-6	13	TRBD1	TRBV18	ASSPGQGMHSPLH
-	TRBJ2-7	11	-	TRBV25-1	ASSGEPSNEQY
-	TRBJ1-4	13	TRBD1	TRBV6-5	ASSPQGPTNEKLF
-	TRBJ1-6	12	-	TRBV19	ASSPYRADSPLH
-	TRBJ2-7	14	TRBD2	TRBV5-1	ASSLHPTSGNFEQY
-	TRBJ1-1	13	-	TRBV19	ASSISRGFNTEAF
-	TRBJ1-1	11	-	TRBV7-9	ASSLGLIAEAF
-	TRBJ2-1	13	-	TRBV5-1	ASGGSSRGLDEQF
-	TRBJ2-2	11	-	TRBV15	ATSVSNTGELF
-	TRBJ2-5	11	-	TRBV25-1	ASGEMYQETQY
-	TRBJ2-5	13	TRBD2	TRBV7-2	ASSLPSGRRETQY
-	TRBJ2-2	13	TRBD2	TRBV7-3	ASSLGLAATGELF
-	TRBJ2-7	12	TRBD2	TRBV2	ASSIREGLYEQY
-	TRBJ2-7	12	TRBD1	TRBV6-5	ASTGDRGVYEQY
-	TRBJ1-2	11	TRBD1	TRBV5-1	ASSLEGAYGYT
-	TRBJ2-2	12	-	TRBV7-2	ASSQQGVSGELF
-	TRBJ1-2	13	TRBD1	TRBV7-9	ASSEQGQGSYGYT
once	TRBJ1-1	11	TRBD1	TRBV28	ATRQGANTEAF
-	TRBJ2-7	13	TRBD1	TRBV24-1	ATSDFDRGRYEQY
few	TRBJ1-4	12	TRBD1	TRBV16	ASSREGADEKLF
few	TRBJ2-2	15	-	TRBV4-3	ASSQEPRPLNTGELF
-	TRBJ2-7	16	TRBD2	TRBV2	ASSSTQLLAGGIYEQY